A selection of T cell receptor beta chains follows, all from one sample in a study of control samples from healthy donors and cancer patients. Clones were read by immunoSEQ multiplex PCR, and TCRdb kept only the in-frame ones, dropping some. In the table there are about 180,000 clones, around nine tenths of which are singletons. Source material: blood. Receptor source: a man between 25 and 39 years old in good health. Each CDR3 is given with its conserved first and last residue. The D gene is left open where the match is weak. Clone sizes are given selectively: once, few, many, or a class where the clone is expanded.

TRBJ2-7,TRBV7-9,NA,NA,TGTGCCAGCAGCTTAAAGCTAGGGGGGGACCAACGCTACGAGCAGTACTTC,CASSLKLGGDQRYEQYF
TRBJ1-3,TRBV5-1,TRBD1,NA,TGCGCCAGCAGCCTGGACCAGGGGGCTGGAAACACCATATATTTT,CASSLDQGAGNTIYF
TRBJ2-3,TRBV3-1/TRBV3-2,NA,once,TGTGCCAGCAGCCCCCTACTAGCCACAGGCACAGATACGCAGTATTTT,CASSPLLATGTDTQYF
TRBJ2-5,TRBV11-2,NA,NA,TGTGCCAGCAGCTTAGACAGGGAAGTAGCCCAGTACTTC,CASSLDREVAQYF
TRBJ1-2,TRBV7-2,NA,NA,TGTGCCAGCACCTTGGCCGGGGAGATCTATGGCTACACCTTC,CASTLAGEIYGYTF
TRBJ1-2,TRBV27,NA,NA,TGTGCCAGCAGCAACAGCTATGGCTACACCTTC,CASSNSYGYTF
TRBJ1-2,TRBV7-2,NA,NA,TGTGCCAGCAGCTTACCGGGATCGTATGGCTACACCTTC,CASSLPGSYGYTF
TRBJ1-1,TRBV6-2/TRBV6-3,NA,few,TGTGCCAGCAGCATAGCTGCGAGAAGGGTGAACACTGAAGCTTTCTTT,CASSIAARRVNTEAFF
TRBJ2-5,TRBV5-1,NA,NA,TGCGCCAGCAGCTTGGGAGGGGTTGCACAAGAGACCCAGTACTTC,CASSLGGVAQETQYF
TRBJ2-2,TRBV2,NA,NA,TGTGCCAGCAGCAGGGAAGGGGAGCTGTTTTTT,CASSREGELFF
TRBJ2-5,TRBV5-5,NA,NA,TGTGCCAGCAGCTTCCTACAGCTACAAGAGACCCAGTACTTC,CASSFLQLQETQYF
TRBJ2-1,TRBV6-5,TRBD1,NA,TGTGCCAGCAGTTACCCAGGGGGCAATGAGCAGTTCTTC,CASSYPGGNEQFF
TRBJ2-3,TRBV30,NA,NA,TGTGCCTGGAGTCGGGACGGAAGCACAGATACGCAGTATTTT,CAWSRDGSTDTQYF
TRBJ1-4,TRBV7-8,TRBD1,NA,TGTGCCAGCAGCTCAGGGACAGGTCGGGAAAAACTGTTTTTT,CASSSGTGREKLFF
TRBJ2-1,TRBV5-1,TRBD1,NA,TGCGCCAGCAGCTTTTCCGGGACAGGGGGCAGTGAGCAGTTCTTC,CASSFSGTGGSEQFF
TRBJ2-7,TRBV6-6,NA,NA,TGTGCCAGCAGTCGGGACGGCTACGAGCAGTACTTC,CASSRDGYEQYF
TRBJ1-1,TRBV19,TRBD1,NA,TGTGCCAGTAGTTTACAGGGGGGTACGACTGAAGCTTTCTTT,CASSLQGGTTEAFF
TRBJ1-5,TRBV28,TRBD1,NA,TGTGCCAGCAGCCCCGATCAGGGGGGGTATCAGCCCCAGCATTTT,CASSPDQGGYQPQHF
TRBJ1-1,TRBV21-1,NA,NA,TGTGCCAGCACGCAGGGGGGCGGTATTGTTGAAGCTTTCTTT,CASTQGGGIVEAFF
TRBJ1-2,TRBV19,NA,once,TGTGCCAGTAGTATATCTTGGGTCCTAGGCTACACCTTC,CASSISWVLGYTF
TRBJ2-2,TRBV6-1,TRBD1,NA,TGTGCCAGCAGTGAGGGGACAGGGGCAGTCGGGGAGCTGTTTTTT,CASSEGTGAVGELFF
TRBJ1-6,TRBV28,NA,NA,TGTGCCAGCAGTTTATTCTCATGGGACGGGCATTCACCCCTCCACTTT,CASSLFSWDGHSPLHF
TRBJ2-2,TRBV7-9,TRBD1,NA,TGTGCCAGCAGCCAGACAGGGCTGAACACCGGGGAGCTGTTTTTT,CASSQTGLNTGELFF
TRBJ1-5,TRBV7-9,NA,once,TGTGCCAGCAGCTTAGGTCAAGAGACCGTGAAAAACAATCAGCCCCAGCATTTT,CASSLGQETVKNNQPQHF
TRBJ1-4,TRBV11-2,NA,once,TGTGCCAGCAGCTTACTCTGGGGGGCGGTTGAAAAACTGTTTTTT,CASSLLWGAVEKLFF
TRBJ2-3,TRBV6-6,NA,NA,TGTGCCAGCAGTACCCTGGGACGGGCAGATACGCAGTATTTT,CASSTLGRADTQYF
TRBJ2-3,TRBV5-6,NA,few,TGTGCCAGCAGGATAAACAGAGATACGCAGTATTTT,CASRINRDTQYF
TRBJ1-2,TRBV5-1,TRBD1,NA,TGCGCCAGCAGCTTGGCTACAGGGGCCTCTAACTATGGCTACACCTTC,CASSLATGASNYGYTF
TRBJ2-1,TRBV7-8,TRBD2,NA,TGTGCCAGCACCTCGCGAGGCCGGGGGGAAGCCTACAATGAGCAGTTCTTC,CASTSRGRGEAYNEQFF
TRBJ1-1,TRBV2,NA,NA,TGTGCCAGCTGCGGCCAGGAGAACACTGAAGCTTTCTTT,CASCGQENTEAFF
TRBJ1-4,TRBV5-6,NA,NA,TGTGCCAGCAGCTTGGATCCGGACAGAACTAATGAAAAACTGTTTTTT,CASSLDPDRTNEKLFF
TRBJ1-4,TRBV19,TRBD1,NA,TGTGCCAGTAAAATACAGGGGGCACACGAAAAACTGTTTTTT,CASKIQGAHEKLFF
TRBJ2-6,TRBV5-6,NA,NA,TGTGCCAGCAGTTCATGGGGGAGCTCTGGGGCCAACGTCCTGACTTTC,CASSSWGSSGANVLTF
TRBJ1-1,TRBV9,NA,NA,TGTGCCAGCAGCGTAGGGGGACTCACTGAAGCTTTCTTT,CASSVGGLTEAFF
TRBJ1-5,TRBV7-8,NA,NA,TGTGCCAGCAGCTTAGCTTTTAATCAGCCCCAGCATTTT,CASSLAFNQPQHF
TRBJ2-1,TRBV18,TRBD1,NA,TGTGCCAGCTCACCAAGACAGGGGAGCAATGAGCAGTTCTTC,CASSPRQGSNEQFF
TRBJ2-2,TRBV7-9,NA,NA,TGTGCCAGCAGCTTCGTGGGGGGAGTTAATACCGGGGAGCTGTTTTTT,CASSFVGGVNTGELFF
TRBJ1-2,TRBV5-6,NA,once,TGTGCCAGCAGCTTGCCGGACAACTATGGCTACACCTTC,CASSLPDNYGYTF
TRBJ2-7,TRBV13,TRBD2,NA,TGTGCCAGCAGCCCCGGAGCGGGACTAGCGGCCTCCTACGAGCAGTACTTC,CASSPGAGLAASYEQYF
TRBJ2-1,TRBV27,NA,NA,TGTGCCAGCAGTTTATCCCGGGGGAGGGAGCAGTTCTTC,CASSLSRGREQFF
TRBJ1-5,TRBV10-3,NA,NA,TGTGCCATCAGTGAGGGACAGCCCAATCAGCCCCAGCATTTT,CAISEGQPNQPQHF
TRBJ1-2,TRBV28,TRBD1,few,TGTGCCAGCACCCCGGGACAGAGGAGAGATAGGGGCTACACCTTC,CASTPGQRRDRGYTF
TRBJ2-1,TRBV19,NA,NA,TGTGCCAGTAGAATAGGGGCAGGCAATGAGCAGTTCTTC,CASRIGAGNEQFF
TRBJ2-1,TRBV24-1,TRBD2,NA,TGTGCCACCAGTGATTTTAACGGGAGGCGCACGGGTGAGCAGTTCTTC,CATSDFNGRRTGEQFF
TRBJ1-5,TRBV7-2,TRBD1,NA,TGTGCCAGCAGCCAGTTCGCCTACAGGGGGCTCGGTCAGCCCCAGCATTTT,CASSQFAYRGLGQPQHF
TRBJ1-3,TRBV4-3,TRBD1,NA,TGCGCCAGCAGCCAGGGGACAGGGTCAGGAAGAAACACCATATATTTT,CASSQGTGSGRNTIYF
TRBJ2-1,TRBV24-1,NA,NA,TGTGCCACCAGTGATCCCCGGGGGAATGAGCAGTTCTTC,CATSDPRGNEQFF
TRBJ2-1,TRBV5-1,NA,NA,TGCGCCAGCAGCTTGGAGGGCCAGGGCAGTGGTAATGAGCAGTTCTTC,CASSLEGQGSGNEQFF
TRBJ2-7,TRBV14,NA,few,TGTGCCAGCAGCCCCGCCGGGACGAACTACGAGCAGTACTTC,CASSPAGTNYEQYF
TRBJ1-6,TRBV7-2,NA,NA,TGTGCCAGCAGCTCCGGGAGCGATAAGCCCCTCCACTTT,CASSSGSDKPLHF
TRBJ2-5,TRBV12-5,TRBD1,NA,TGTGCTAGTGGCCCGGACAGGGAAGAGACCCAGTACTTC,CASGPDREETQYF
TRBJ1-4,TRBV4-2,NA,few,TGTGCCAGCAGCCAGGCGGCCTCAACTAATGAAAAACTGTTTTTT,CASSQAASTNEKLFF
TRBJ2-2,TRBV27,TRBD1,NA,TGTGCCAGCAGTACAGGGGATACCACCGGGGAGCTGTTTTTT,CASSTGDTTGELFF
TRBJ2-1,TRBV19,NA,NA,TGTGCCAGTAGTATATCGGGGGATTGGGTGAATGAGCAGTTCTTC,CASSISGDWVNEQFF
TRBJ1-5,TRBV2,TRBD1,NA,TGTGCCAGCACTAAGGGGGACAGGGGGCTTCAGCCCCAGCATTTT,CASTKGDRGLQPQHF
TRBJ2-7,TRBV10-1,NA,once,TGCGCCAGCAGGGGGGGCGAGCAGTACTTC,CASRGGEQYF
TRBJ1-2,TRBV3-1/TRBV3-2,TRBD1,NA,TGTGCCAGCAGCCCAAGAGGTAAAACAGGGGACAGCTATGGCTACACCTTC,CASSPRGKTGDSYGYTF
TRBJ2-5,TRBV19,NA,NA,TGTGCCAGCAGGGACGAACCACAAGAGACCCAGTACTTC,CASRDEPQETQYF
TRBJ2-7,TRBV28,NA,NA,TGTGCCAGCAGTTTGGCCCCCTACGAGCAGTACTTC,CASSLAPYEQYF
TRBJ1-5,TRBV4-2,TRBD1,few,TGTGCCAGCAGCCAAGGACAGGGGCCGAATCAGCCCCAGCATTTT,CASSQGQGPNQPQHF